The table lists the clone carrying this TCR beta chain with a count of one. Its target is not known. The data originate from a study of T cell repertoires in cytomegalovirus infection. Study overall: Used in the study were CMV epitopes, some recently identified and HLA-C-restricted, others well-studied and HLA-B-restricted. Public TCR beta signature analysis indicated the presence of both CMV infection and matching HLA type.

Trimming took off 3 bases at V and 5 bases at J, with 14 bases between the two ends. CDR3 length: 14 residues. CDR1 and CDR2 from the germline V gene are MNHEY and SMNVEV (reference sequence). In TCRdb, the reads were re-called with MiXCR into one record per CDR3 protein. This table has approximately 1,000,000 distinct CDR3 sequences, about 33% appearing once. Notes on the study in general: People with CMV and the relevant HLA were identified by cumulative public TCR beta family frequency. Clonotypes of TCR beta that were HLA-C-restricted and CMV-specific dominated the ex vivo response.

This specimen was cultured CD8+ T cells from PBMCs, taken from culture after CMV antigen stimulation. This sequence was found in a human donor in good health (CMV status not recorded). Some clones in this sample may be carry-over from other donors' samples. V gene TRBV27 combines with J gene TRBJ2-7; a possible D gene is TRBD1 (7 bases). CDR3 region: CASSLRDSGHEQYF. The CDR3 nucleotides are TGTGCCAGCAGTTTGAGGGACAGCGGGCACGAGCAGTACTTC.